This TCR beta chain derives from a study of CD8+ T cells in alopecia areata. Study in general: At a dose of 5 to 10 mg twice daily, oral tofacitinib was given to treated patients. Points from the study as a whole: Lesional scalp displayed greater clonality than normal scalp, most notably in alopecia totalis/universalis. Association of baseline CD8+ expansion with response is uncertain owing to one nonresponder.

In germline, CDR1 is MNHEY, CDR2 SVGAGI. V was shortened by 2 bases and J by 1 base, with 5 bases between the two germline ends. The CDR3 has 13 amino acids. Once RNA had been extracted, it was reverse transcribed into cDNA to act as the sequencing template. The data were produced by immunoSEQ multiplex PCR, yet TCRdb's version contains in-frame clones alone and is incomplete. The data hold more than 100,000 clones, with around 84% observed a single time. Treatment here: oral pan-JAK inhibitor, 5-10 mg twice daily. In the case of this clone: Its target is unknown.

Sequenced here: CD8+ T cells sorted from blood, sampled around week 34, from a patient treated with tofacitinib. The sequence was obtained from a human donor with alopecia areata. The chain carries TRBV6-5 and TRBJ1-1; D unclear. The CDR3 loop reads CASSYVENTEAFF. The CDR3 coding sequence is TGTGCCAGCAGTTACGTAGAGAACACTGAAGCTTTCTTT.